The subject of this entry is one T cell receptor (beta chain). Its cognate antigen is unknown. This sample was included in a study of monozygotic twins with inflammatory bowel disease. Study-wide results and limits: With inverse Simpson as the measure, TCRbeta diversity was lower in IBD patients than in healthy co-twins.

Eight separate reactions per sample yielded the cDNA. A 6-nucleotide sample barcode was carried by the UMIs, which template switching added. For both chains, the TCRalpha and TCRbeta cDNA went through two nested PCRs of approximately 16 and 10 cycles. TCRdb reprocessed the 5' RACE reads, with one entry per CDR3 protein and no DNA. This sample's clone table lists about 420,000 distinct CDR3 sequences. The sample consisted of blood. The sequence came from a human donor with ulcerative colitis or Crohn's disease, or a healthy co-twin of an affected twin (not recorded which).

This CDR3 reads CASSDSGDFTDTQYF. The chain has TRBV25-1 and TRBJ2-3; TCRdb selects TRBD2, and the lack of DNA leaves this call unchecked. CDR3 size: 15 residues. CDR1 and CDR2 from the germline V gene are MGHDK and SYGVNS.